The rows below give T cell receptor beta chains drawn from one sample of a study of blood T cell repertoires in COVID-19. Profiled with immunoSEQ multiplex PCR; TCRdb holds only in-frame clones, not every one. The table has 45,000 to 55,000 clones, around 90% seen once. Sequencing input: peripheral blood. These receptors originate from a human donor in a cohort sampled during active COVID-19. Both conserved end residues are part of each CDR3. Each record gives: D gene, J gene, V gene, clone size, CDR3 DNA, CDR3 protein. D genes are given only for firm matches. Expanded clones are given a class, and other clones once, few, many or no size at all.

- | TRBJ2-3 | TRBV7-9 | once | TGTGCCAGCAGCTGGGGGGGCTACGGCACAGATACGCAGTATTTT | CASSWGGYGTDTQYF
TRBD2 | TRBJ2-3 | TRBV3-1/TRBV3-2 | - | TGTGCCAGCAGCCCCTTTTCCGCGGGAGGACGGCCGGATACGCAGTATTTT | CASSPFSAGGRPDTQYF
TRBD2 | TRBJ2-7 | TRBV19 | - | TGTGCCAGTGGGACTAGCGCAACCTACGAGCAGTACTTC | CASGTSATYEQYF
- | TRBJ1-2 | TRBV6-5 | - | TGTGCCAGCAGTTACCGGACACACTATGGCTACACCTTC | CASSYRTHYGYTF
- | TRBJ1-5 | TRBV5-1 | - | TGCGCCAGCAGCTTTGGCGGAGTCAATCAGCCCCAGCATTTT | CASSFGGVNQPQHF
TRBD1 | TRBJ1-6 | TRBV6-6 | - | TGTGCCAGCAGCCCTGACAGGGGGATTTCACCCCTCCACTTT | CASSPDRGISPLHF
- | TRBJ2-4 | TRBV29-1 | - | TGCAGCGTTGTACGGCAGGGGTTAGGAAACATTCAGTACTTC | CSVVRQGLGNIQYF
TRBD1 | TRBJ1-5 | TRBV11-2 | - | TGTGCCAGCAGCCCAGGGGGGAATCAGCCCCAGCATTTT | CASSPGGNQPQHF
TRBD2 | TRBJ2-2 | TRBV7-2 | - | TGTGCCAGCAGCGTATACGGGGGGACCACCGGGGAGCTGTTTTTT | CASSVYGGTTGELFF
TRBD2 | TRBJ2-1 | TRBV7-9 | - | TGTGCCAGCAGCTTTGTCGGCGGCGGGAGCGCCAGGCAGTTCTTC | CASSFVGGGSARQFF
TRBD1 | TRBJ2-7 | TRBV7-3 | - | TGTGCCAGCAGCCCCTGGGGGACAGGGGGAATTGACGAGCAGTACTTC | CASSPWGTGGIDEQYF
TRBD2 | TRBJ2-5 | TRBV11-2 | - | TGTGCCAGCAGCTTAAATAGACTAGCGGGGGGAGAGACCCAGTACTTC | CASSLNRLAGGETQYF
- | TRBJ2-3 | TRBV6-5 | - | TGTGCCACCACCAGTAGGGGCCCTCGCACAGATACGCAGTATTTT | CATTSRGPRTDTQYF
- | TRBJ2-7 | TRBV15 | - | TGTGCCACCAGCAGAGACCGGTGGACAGCCTCCTACGAGCAGTACTTC | CATSRDRWTASYEQYF
TRBD2 | TRBJ2-3 | TRBV7-2 | once | TGTGCCAGCAGCTTTGGACTAGCCCCTAGCACAGATACGCAGTATTTT | CASSFGLAPSTDTQYF
TRBD1 | TRBJ2-2 | TRBV4-3 | - | TGCGCCAGCAGCCAAGATTGGCTCAGGGCGGACAGGTCGAACACCGGGGAGCTGTTTTTT | CASSQDWLRADRSNTGELFF
- | TRBJ2-1 | TRBV5-1 | - | TGCGCCAGCAGCTTGGGACAGGGAGGCTACAATGAGCAGTTCTTC | CASSLGQGGYNEQFF
TRBD1 | TRBJ1-5 | TRBV19 | - | TGTGCCAGTAACTCACTGTGGGACAGGAGCAATCAGCCCCAGCATTTT | CASNSLWDRSNQPQHF
TRBD2 | TRBJ2-3 | TRBV6-2/TRBV6-3 | - | TGTGCCAGCACCCCTAGCGGGAGGGGAGATACGCAGTATTTT | CASTPSGRGDTQYF
- | TRBJ1-4 | TRBV7-8 | - | TGTGCCAGCAGCTTAGGGCGGATTAATGAAAAACTGTTTTTT | CASSLGRINEKLFF
TRBD1 | TRBJ1-1 | TRBV7-2 | - | TGTGCCAGCAGCTTACAGGGGGTGGTGCGGACTGAAGCTTTCTTT | CASSLQGVVRTEAFF
TRBD1 | TRBJ2-5 | TRBV10-3 | - | TGTGCCATCAGTGACGGACAGGGAGAGACCCAGTACTTC | CAISDGQGETQYF
- | TRBJ2-6 | TRBV19 | - | TGTGCCAGTAGTATAAACGTGAGATCTGGGGCCAACGTCCTGACTTTC | CASSINVRSGANVLTF
TRBD2 | TRBJ2-3 | TRBV19 | - | TGTGCCAGTAGTATGCGCGGGAGGGTCGATACGCAGTATTTT | CASSMRGRVDTQYF